Listed below are T cell receptor beta chains from one sample, sequenced in a study of T cells in Graves' hyperthyroidism and ophthalmopathy. Via MiXCR, TCRdb re-called the multiplex PCR reads, giving one row per CDR3 protein. The table records 550,000 to 700,000 distinct CDR3 sequences, around 45% of them present only once. The specimen was peripheral blood or thyroid tissue (not recorded which). These receptor sequences come from an adult woman with Graves' disease, either hyperthyroidism or ophthalmopathy (not recorded which). CDR3s include the opening cysteine and the closing phenylalanine or tryptophan. D genes are given only for firm matches. Expanded clones are given a class, and other clones once, few, many or no size at all.

d_gene: .
abundance: .
v_gene: TRBV2
j_gene: TRBJ2-6
CDR3nt: TGTGCCAGCACCCTAACAGGGTCCAACGTCCTGACTTTC
CDR3aa: CASTLTGSNVLTF

d_gene: TRBD2
abundance: many
v_gene: TRBV5-1
j_gene: TRBJ2-5
CDR3nt: TGCGCCAGCAGCTTGTTTACGGGAGGAGCGGGAGAGACCCAGTACTTC
CDR3aa: CASSLFTGGAGETQYF

d_gene: .
abundance: many
v_gene: TRBV2
j_gene: TRBJ1-2
CDR3nt: TGTGCCAGCAGACCAACAGGATACTATGGCTACACCTTC
CDR3aa: CASRPTGYYGYTF

d_gene: .
abundance: many
v_gene: TRBV5-6
j_gene: TRBJ1-2
CDR3nt: TGTGCCAGCAGCCCCCTTGCCGGGAGGGGGTATGGCTACACCTTC
CDR3aa: CASSPLAGRGYGYTF

d_gene: .
abundance: .
v_gene: TRBV7-2
j_gene: TRBJ1-2
CDR3nt: TGTGCCAGCAGTGAAGCGCTTCGGGGGTACTATGGCTACACCTTC
CDR3aa: CASSEALRGYYGYTF

d_gene: .
abundance: once
v_gene: TRBV11-2
j_gene: TRBJ1-2
CDR3nt: TGTGCCAGCAGCCCCGGGTGGGGATATGGCTACACCTTC
CDR3aa: CASSPGWGYGYTF

d_gene: TRBD1
abundance: once
v_gene: TRBV5-1
j_gene: TRBJ2-7
CDR3nt: TGCGCCAGCACTCAGACAGGGGGCGTGTTCTACGAGCAGTACTTC
CDR3aa: CASTQTGGVFYEQYF

d_gene: TRBD1
abundance: .
v_gene: TRBV7-2
j_gene: TRBJ2-2
CDR3nt: TGTGCCAGCAACTTAGCCGGGACAGGGCTCACCGGGGAGCTGTTTTTT
CDR3aa: CASNLAGTGLTGELFF

d_gene: .
abundance: .
v_gene: TRBV19
j_gene: TRBJ1-2
CDR3nt: TGTGCCAGTACCTCGCCCCAACCGGGACATCGCTATGGCTACACCTTC
CDR3aa: CASTSPQPGHRYGYTF

d_gene: TRBD2
abundance: .
v_gene: TRBV10-3
j_gene: TRBJ2-7
CDR3nt: TGTGCCATCAGGCTAAGCGGGAGACCCTACGAGCAGTACTTC
CDR3aa: CAIRLSGRPYEQYF

d_gene: .
abundance: .
v_gene: TRBV20-1
j_gene: TRBJ1-6
CDR3nt: TGCAGTGCTGTAGCGCAAGGGGGGCCGGCACCCCTCCACTTT
CDR3aa: CSAVAQGGPAPLHF

d_gene: TRBD1
abundance: many
v_gene: TRBV5-1
j_gene: TRBJ1-5
CDR3nt: TGCGCCAGCAGCTTGGGCGGACAGGGGGGACAGCCCCAGCATTTT
CDR3aa: CASSLGGQGGQPQHF

d_gene: TRBD2
abundance: .
v_gene: TRBV2
j_gene: TRBJ2-1
CDR3nt: TGTGCCACCACCACAACTAGCGGGACAAGCGAGCAGTTCTTC
CDR3aa: CATTTTSGTSEQFF

d_gene: .
abundance: .
v_gene: TRBV11-2
j_gene: TRBJ1-6
CDR3nt: TGTGCCAGCAGCTTAGAGGGGCCGCTCTTCCACTTT
CDR3aa: CASSLEGPLFHF

d_gene: TRBD1
abundance: many
v_gene: TRBV25-1
j_gene: TRBJ1-6
CDR3nt: TGTGCCAGCAGTGACTGGGACAGCAGCTCCTATAATTCACCCCTCCACTTT
CDR3aa: CASSDWDSSSYNSPLHF

d_gene: .
abundance: many
v_gene: TRBV7-8
j_gene: TRBJ1-4
CDR3nt: TGTGCCAGCGCGCATTCGGAAACCCTCAATTCAAATGAAAAACTGTTTTTT
CDR3aa: CASAHSETLNSNEKLFF

d_gene: .
abundance: many
v_gene: TRBV10-3
j_gene: TRBJ1-6
CDR3nt: TGTGCCATCACGGTGGGAGAAAATTCACCCCTCCACTTT
CDR3aa: CAITVGENSPLHF

d_gene: .
abundance: .
v_gene: TRBV20-1
j_gene: TRBJ1-1
CDR3nt: TGCAGTGCTAGAGAGACAGGCCCGAACACTGAAGCTTTCTTT
CDR3aa: CSARETGPNTEAFF

d_gene: .
abundance: few
v_gene: TRBV10-3
j_gene: TRBJ2-7
CDR3nt: TGTGCCATCAGTGAGTCAGGTGGGAAGTCCTATGAGCAGTACTTC
CDR3aa: CAISESGGKSYEQYF

d_gene: TRBD1
abundance: .
v_gene: TRBV5-5
j_gene: TRBJ1-2
CDR3nt: TGTGCCAGCAGCTTGTATGGGACAGGGGACTATGGCTACACCTTC
CDR3aa: CASSLYGTGDYGYTF

d_gene: .
abundance: many
v_gene: TRBV19
j_gene: TRBJ1-3
CDR3nt: TGTGCCAGTAGTCTCCCGATTTACTCTGGAAACACCATATATTTT
CDR3aa: CASSLPIYSGNTIYF

d_gene: .
abundance: .
v_gene: TRBV28
j_gene: TRBJ1-4
CDR3nt: TGTGCCAGCAGACGATACAGAGCCGGAGTTTACGAAAAACTGTTTTTT
CDR3aa: CASRRYRAGVYEKLFF

d_gene: .
abundance: .
v_gene: TRBV5-1
j_gene: TRBJ1-2
CDR3nt: TGCGCCAGCAGCTTGGATGATCGGGGCTACACCTTC
CDR3aa: CASSLDDRGYTF

d_gene: .
abundance: many
v_gene: TRBV5-1
j_gene: TRBJ1-1
CDR3nt: TGCGCCAGCAGCTTCGGTGGTCTCAGGAACACTGAAGCTTTCTTT
CDR3aa: CASSFGGLRNTEAFF

d_gene: .
abundance: .
v_gene: TRBV10-2
j_gene: TRBJ1-1
CDR3nt: TGCGCCAGCAGCGATCCTCTGACTGAAGCTTTCTTT
CDR3aa: CASSDPLTEAFF

d_gene: .
abundance: .
v_gene: TRBV9
j_gene: TRBJ2-3
CDR3nt: TGTGCCAGCAGCGTTGATCAGCGTAGCACAGATACGCAGTATTTT
CDR3aa: CASSVDQRSTDTQYF

d_gene: .
abundance: many
v_gene: TRBV7-2
j_gene: TRBJ1-2
CDR3nt: TGTGCCAGCAGCCGTCAGGGTTTGGGCTATGGCTACACCTTC
CDR3aa: CASSRQGLGYGYTF

d_gene: .
abundance: once
v_gene: TRBV19
j_gene: TRBJ2-6
CDR3nt: TGTGCCAGTAGTAGGGGGTACATCTCTGGGGCCAACGTCCTGACTTTC
CDR3aa: CASSRGYISGANVLTF

d_gene: TRBD1
abundance: .
v_gene: TRBV2
j_gene: TRBJ1-1
CDR3nt: TGTGCCAGCAGTGAATACAGGGGAAGGACTGAAGCTTTCTTT
CDR3aa: CASSEYRGRTEAFF

d_gene: TRBD1
abundance: few
v_gene: TRBV29-1
j_gene: TRBJ2-7
CDR3nt: TGCAGCGTCGGACGGGACAGAGTCTACGAGCAGTACTTC
CDR3aa: CSVGRDRVYEQYF

d_gene: .
abundance: .
v_gene: TRBV10-3
j_gene: TRBJ2-6
CDR3nt: TGTGCCAGCAGTGAGCCACACCGCTCTGGGGCCAACGTCCTGACTTTC
CDR3aa: CASSEPHRSGANVLTF

d_gene: .
abundance: .
v_gene: TRBV12-3/TRBV12-4
j_gene: TRBJ1-6
CDR3nt: TGTGCCAGCAGTTTATGGGGCCAGGGTCGGAATTCACCCCTCCACTTT
CDR3aa: CASSLWGQGRNSPLHF

d_gene: TRBD2
abundance: .
v_gene: TRBV15
j_gene: TRBJ2-7
CDR3nt: TGTGCCACCAGCAGCAGTCCCATAGCGGGGGGCTCCTACGAGCAGTACTTC
CDR3aa: CATSSSPIAGGSYEQYF

d_gene: .
abundance: .
v_gene: TRBV2
j_gene: TRBJ2-7
CDR3nt: TGTGCCAGCGGTCTCGTCCCGGGGTACGAGCAGTACTTC
CDR3aa: CASGLVPGYEQYF

d_gene: TRBD1
abundance: .
v_gene: TRBV20-1
j_gene: TRBJ2-5
CDR3nt: TGCAGTGCCCTCGGGACAGGGGGCCGAGAGACCCAGTACTTC
CDR3aa: CSALGTGGRETQYF

d_gene: TRBD2
abundance: many
v_gene: TRBV6-5
j_gene: TRBJ2-7
CDR3nt: TGTGCACTTATTAGGGCGGGGGTTTACTACGAGCAGTACTTC
CDR3aa: CALIRAGVYYEQYF

d_gene: .
abundance: many
v_gene: TRBV4-2
j_gene: TRBJ1-2
CDR3nt: TGTGCCAGCAGCCAAGATGGGGCTGATGACTATGGCTACACCTTC
CDR3aa: CASSQDGADDYGYTF

d_gene: .
abundance: few
v_gene: TRBV25-1
j_gene: TRBJ1-5
CDR3nt: TGTGCCAGCAGTGAGGACAACAATCAGCCCCAGCATTTT
CDR3aa: CASSEDNNQPQHF

d_gene: TRBD1
abundance: .
v_gene: TRBV2
j_gene: TRBJ2-5
CDR3nt: TGTGCCAGCAGTACGACAGGGGATCAGCCCCAGTACTTC
CDR3aa: CASSTTGDQPQYF

d_gene: .
abundance: .
v_gene: TRBV7-9
j_gene: TRBJ2-7
CDR3nt: TGTGCCAGCAGCTCCCCGGAGCAGAGCTACGAGCAGTACTTC
CDR3aa: CASSSPEQSYEQYF

d_gene: .
abundance: .
v_gene: TRBV7-2
j_gene: TRBJ2-7
CDR3nt: TGTGCCAGCAGGAGGGCCCTGGGCTACGAGCAGTACTTC
CDR3aa: CASRRALGYEQYF